Listed below are T cell receptor beta chains from one sample, sequenced in a study of shared clonotypes between healthy human individuals. Using immunoSEQ multiplex PCR, the repertoire was profiled, and TCRdb retains in-frame clones only, with some absent. The sample yields about 2 million clones, approximately 95% seen once. The sequenced sample consisted of naive CD8+ T cells sorted from blood. Source of these receptors: a man younger than 30 in good health. The CDR3 runs from the conserved cysteine through the conserved F or W. The D gene is left open where the match is weak. Where a row states a size, it is once, few, many or the class of an expanded clone; other rows omit it.

J gene: TRBJ1-2; clone size: NA; V gene: TRBV19; D gene: NA; CDR3 protein: CASSILLTGGYTF; CDR3 DNA: TGTGCCAGTAGTATACTCCTGACTGGAGGCTACACCTTC
J gene: TRBJ2-3; clone size: NA; V gene: TRBV27; D gene: TRBD2; CDR3 protein: CASSFISTSGTTDTQYF; CDR3 DNA: TGTGCCAGCAGTTTCATTTCGACTAGCGGGACCACAGATACGCAGTATTTT
J gene: TRBJ1-5; clone size: NA; V gene: TRBV4-1; D gene: TRBD1; CDR3 protein: CASSQVWGQGPHQPQHF; CDR3 DNA: TGCGCCAGCAGCCAAGTATGGGGACAGGGGCCCCATCAGCCCCAGCATTTT
J gene: TRBJ2-2; clone size: NA; V gene: TRBV7-9; D gene: NA; CDR3 protein: CASSLGDTGELFF; CDR3 DNA: TGTGCCAGCAGCCTCGGGGATACCGGGGAGCTGTTTTTT
J gene: TRBJ1-4; clone size: NA; V gene: TRBV27; D gene: NA; CDR3 protein: CASHGRGGEKLFF; CDR3 DNA: TGTGCCAGTCACGGGAGGGGAGGGGAAAAACTGTTTTTT
J gene: TRBJ1-1; clone size: NA; V gene: TRBV18; D gene: NA; CDR3 protein: CASSLGAVEAFF; CDR3 DNA: TGTGCCAGCTCACTCGGAGCGGTGGAAGCTTTCTTT
J gene: TRBJ2-7; clone size: once; V gene: TRBV11-1; D gene: NA; CDR3 protein: CASSLYWGPKYEQYF; CDR3 DNA: TGTGCCAGCAGCTTATACTGGGGGCCCAAATACGAGCAGTACTTC
J gene: TRBJ1-2; clone size: NA; V gene: TRBV29-1; D gene: NA; CDR3 protein: CSVEDRMYGYTF; CDR3 DNA: TGCAGCGTTGAAGATAGGATGTATGGCTACACCTTC
J gene: TRBJ2-5; clone size: once; V gene: TRBV4-1; D gene: NA; CDR3 protein: CASSQNWAQETQYF; CDR3 DNA: TGCGCCAGCAGTCAGAACTGGGCGCAAGAGACCCAGTACTTC
J gene: TRBJ2-1; clone size: NA; V gene: TRBV5-1; D gene: NA; CDR3 protein: CASSLGGTEQFF; CDR3 DNA: TGCGCCAGCAGCTTGGGTGGGACAGAGCAGTTCTTC
J gene: TRBJ2-1; clone size: NA; V gene: TRBV6-6; D gene: NA; CDR3 protein: CASSRDSSYNEQFF; CDR3 DNA: TGTGCCAGCAGTCGTGACAGCTCCTACAATGAGCAGTTCTTC
J gene: TRBJ2-7; clone size: NA; V gene: TRBV7-9; D gene: NA; CDR3 protein: CASSLGGTYEQYF; CDR3 DNA: TGTGCCAGCAGCTTAGGAGGCACCTACGAGCAGTACTTC
J gene: TRBJ2-7; clone size: NA; V gene: TRBV7-2; D gene: NA; CDR3 protein: CASSLPGPTYEQYF; CDR3 DNA: TGTGCCAGCAGCCTTCCGGGACCCACCTACGAGCAGTACTTC
J gene: TRBJ1-4; clone size: NA; V gene: TRBV7-9; D gene: NA; CDR3 protein: CASSPLTATNEKLFF; CDR3 DNA: TGTGCCAGCAGTCCCCTCACGGCAACTAATGAAAAACTGTTTTTT
J gene: TRBJ1-2; clone size: NA; V gene: TRBV6-1; D gene: NA; CDR3 protein: CASSESDRTYGYTF; CDR3 DNA: TGTGCCAGCAGTGAATCCGACAGAACCTATGGCTACACCTTC
J gene: TRBJ1-1; clone size: NA; V gene: TRBV5-6; D gene: NA; CDR3 protein: CASSLQGYAAFF; CDR3 DNA: TGTGCCAGCAGCCTCCAGGGATACGCAGCTTTCTTT
J gene: TRBJ1-5; clone size: NA; V gene: TRBV30; D gene: NA; CDR3 protein: CAWRRGDNQPQHF; CDR3 DNA: TGTGCCTGGAGGCGGGGGGACAATCAGCCCCAGCATTTT
J gene: TRBJ1-4; clone size: NA; V gene: TRBV5-1; D gene: NA; CDR3 protein: CASSLNGDEKLFF; CDR3 DNA: TGCGCCAGCAGCTTGAATGGGGATGAAAAACTGTTTTTT
J gene: TRBJ2-5; clone size: NA; V gene: TRBV7-9; D gene: TRBD1; CDR3 protein: CASSPSWGTEETQYF; CDR3 DNA: TGTGCCAGCAGCCCGTCCTGGGGGACAGAAGAGACCCAGTACTTC
J gene: TRBJ2-7; clone size: once; V gene: TRBV5-5; D gene: TRBD1; CDR3 protein: CASSLEGTALIEQYF; CDR3 DNA: TGTGCCAGCAGCTTGGAGGGGACAGCACTTATCGAGCAGTACTTC
J gene: TRBJ2-7; clone size: NA; V gene: TRBV21-1; D gene: NA; CDR3 protein: CASDRGSDEQYF; CDR3 DNA: TGTGCCAGCGACAGGGGAAGCGACGAGCAGTACTTC
J gene: TRBJ2-5; clone size: NA; V gene: TRBV6-6; D gene: NA; CDR3 protein: CASKTQEIQETQYF; CDR3 DNA: TGTGCCAGCAAGACACAGGAGATACAAGAGACCCAGTACTTC
J gene: TRBJ1-4; clone size: once; V gene: TRBV4-1; D gene: NA; CDR3 protein: CASSQGRDLNEKLFF; CDR3 DNA: TGCGCCAGCAGCCAAGGGAGGGACCTTAATGAAAAACTGTTTTTT
J gene: TRBJ1-2; clone size: NA; V gene: TRBV4-1; D gene: TRBD1; CDR3 protein: CASSHDDRGGYGYTF; CDR3 DNA: TGCGCCAGCAGCCACGATGACAGGGGCGGCTATGGCTACACCTTC
J gene: TRBJ2-7; clone size: NA; V gene: TRBV5-6; D gene: NA; CDR3 protein: CASSRPNLDYEQYF; CDR3 DNA: TGTGCCAGCAGCCGCCCGAATCTGGACTACGAGCAGTACTTC
J gene: TRBJ2-7; clone size: NA; V gene: TRBV7-9; D gene: NA; CDR3 protein: CASSLQERPYEQYF; CDR3 DNA: TGTGCCAGCAGCTTGCAGGAGAGGCCCTACGAGCAGTACTTC
J gene: TRBJ1-2; clone size: NA; V gene: TRBV7-2; D gene: NA; CDR3 protein: CASSTITGLKGYTF; CDR3 DNA: TGTGCCAGCAGCACAATAACGGGGTTAAAAGGCTACACCTTC
J gene: TRBJ2-2; clone size: NA; V gene: TRBV7-9; D gene: NA; CDR3 protein: CASSLHTGELFF; CDR3 DNA: TGTGCCAGCAGCCTCCACACCGGGGAGCTGTTTTTT
J gene: TRBJ1-3; clone size: NA; V gene: TRBV29-1; D gene: NA; CDR3 protein: CSNRDERGNTIYF; CDR3 DNA: TGCAGCAACAGGGACGAGCGGGGAAACACCATATATTTT
J gene: TRBJ2-4; clone size: NA; V gene: TRBV4-3; D gene: TRBD1; CDR3 protein: CASSPRQGVKNIQYF; CDR3 DNA: TGCGCCAGCAGCCCCCGACAGGGGGTCAAAAACATTCAGTACTTC
J gene: TRBJ1-2; clone size: NA; V gene: TRBV30; D gene: TRBD1; CDR3 protein: CAYPDRQGANYGYTF; CDR3 DNA: TGTGCCTATCCCGACCGACAGGGGGCTAACTATGGCTACACCTTC
J gene: TRBJ2-2; clone size: once; V gene: TRBV28; D gene: TRBD1; CDR3 protein: CASSLYRGMGGELFF; CDR3 DNA: TGTGCCAGCAGTTTATACAGGGGGATGGGCGGGGAGCTGTTTTTT